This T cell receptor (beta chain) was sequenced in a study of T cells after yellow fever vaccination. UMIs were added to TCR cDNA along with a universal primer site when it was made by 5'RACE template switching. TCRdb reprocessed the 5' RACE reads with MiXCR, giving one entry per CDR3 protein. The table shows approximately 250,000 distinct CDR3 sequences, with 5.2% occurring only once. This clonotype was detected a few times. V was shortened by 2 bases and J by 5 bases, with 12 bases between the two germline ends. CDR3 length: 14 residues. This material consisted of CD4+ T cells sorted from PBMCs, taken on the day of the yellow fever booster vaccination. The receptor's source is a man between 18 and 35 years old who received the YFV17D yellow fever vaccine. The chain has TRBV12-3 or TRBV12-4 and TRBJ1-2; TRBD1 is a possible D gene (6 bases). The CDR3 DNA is TGTGCCAGCAGTTTAATCCAGGGGCGGTATGGCTACACCTTC. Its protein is CASSLIQGRYGYTF.